This TCR beta chain was found in a study of blood T cell repertoires in COVID-19. The germline CDR1 and CDR2 sequences are SGHTA and FQGNSA. The CDR3 extends over 15 amino acids. V was clipped by 5 bases and J by 4 bases, with 17 bases between them. In assigning cohorts, the study relied on participant-reported clinical history. Cohort 3 donors counted as recovered after two negative PCRs, clearance, or resolved symptoms. TCRdb's copy holds only in-frame clones and misses some; the assay was immunoSEQ multiplex PCR. The sample lists about 200,000 clones; more than 80% were seen once. The sequenced sample was PBMCs or T cells enriched from blood (not recorded which). This sequence joins TRBV7-2 and TRBJ1-2, with a tentative D call TRBD1 (5 bases). This clonotype was obtained from a woman aged 18-29 years who had recovered from COVID-19. This chain's CDR3 is CASSPARAGRYGYTF. The CDR3 nucleotides read TGTGCCAGCAGCCCCGCCCGGGCAGGGCGCTATGGCTACACCTTC.